These 3 T cell receptor beta chains originate from one sample sequenced in a study of T cells in Graves' hyperthyroidism and ophthalmopathy. RNA transcripts provided the source from which TCR beta CDR3 regions were amplified. When the TCR CDR3 underwent first-round RT-PCR, the HTBI primer set was used. TCRdb re-derived calls from the multiplex PCR reads in MiXCR, one entry per CDR3 protein. This table holds some 770,000 distinct CDR3 sequences, about 16% found once. The material sequenced was blood. The receptors derive from a young man with Graves' hyperthyroidism.

This clonotype was recorded at least ten times. This chain joins TRBV2 and TRBJ1-6; 7 nucleotides align to TRBD1. The V segment lost 3 bases and the J segment 7 bases; nucleotides outside the gene matches: 12. The V gene's germline CDR1 is SNHLY and CDR2 FYNNEI. The CDR3 has 17 amino acids. The CDR3 here is CASSDATPGTANSPLHF. The CDR3 DNA is TGTGCCAGCAGTGACGCCACCCCCGGGACAGCCAATTCACCCCTCCACTTT. Variable domain in full (rest from reference TRBV2 and TRBJ1-6): EPEVTQTPSHQVTQMGQEVILRCVPISNHLYFYWYRQILGQKVEFLVSFYNNEISEKSEIFDDQFSVERPDGSNFTLKIRSTKLEDSAMYFCASSDATPGTANSPLHFGNGTRLTVT.

The chain joins TRBV28 to TRBJ2-2; tentative D call: TRBD1 (5 bases). Germline V gives CDR1 MDHEN, CDR2 SYDVKM. The CDR3 loop spans 15 amino acids. V lost 7 bases to trimming and J lost 8 bases, with 20 bases between them. The CDR3 nucleotides read TGTGCCAGCACTCTCCAGGGCCCCTCATGGGGGGAGCTGTTTTTT. Translation gives CASTLQGPSWGELFF.

This clonotype has a count of ten or more. The chain carries TRBV6-1 and TRBJ1-1; no clear D gene. The V and J ends lost 7 bases and 3 bases respectively, with 12 bases between them. The germline gives CDR1 MNHNS, CDR2 SASEGT. The CDR3 is 13 residues long. CDR3 in DNA: TGTGCCAGCACCATGACATTGGACACTGAAGCTTTCTTT. Encoded protein: CASTMTLDTEAFF.